A single sample gave rise to the 6 T cell receptor beta chains below, sequenced in a study of T-cell reconstitution after alpha-beta-depleted transplantation in children. Preparing the TCRbeta library involved the use of unique molecular identifiers. TCRdb re-derived calls from the PCR reads in MiXCR, one entry per CDR3 protein. The data hold hundreds of thousands of distinct CDR3 sequences, with 16% observed a single time. The source was PBMCs from the stem cell graft donor, collected from the stem cell graft. Receptors were obtained from a human donor who donated a stem cell graft to a child with acute myeloid leukemia.

In its sample, this clonotype was seen a few times. This sequence joins TRBV30 and TRBJ2-6, with D tentatively TRBD1 or TRBD2 (6 bases each). Germline V gene data show CDR1 as GTSNPN and CDR2 as SVGIG (reference sequence). The length of the CDR3 is 15 residues. The chain's CDR3 is CAEGGLFSGANVLTF. Written as DNA, the CDR3 is TGTGCGGAGGGGGGCCTCTTCTCTGGGGCCAACGTCCTGACTTTC. Using reference TRBV30 and TRBJ2-6 for the parts outside the CDR3, the full variable domain is SQTIHQWPATLVQPVGSPLSLECTVEGTSNPNLYWYRQAAGRGLQLLFYSVGIGQISSEVPQNLSASRPQDRQFILSSKKLLLSDSGFYLCAEGGLFSGANVLTFGAGSRLTVL.

V gene TRBV4-1 combines with J gene TRBJ1-5; D might be TRBD1 (5 bases). CDR1 MGHRA and CDR2 YSYEKL come from the germline V gene. V was clipped by 0 bases and J by 3 bases, with 12 bases between them. The CDR3 contains 16 residues. The chain's CDR3 is CASSQDRRGVNQPQHF. DNA for the CDR3: TGCGCCAGCAGCCAAGATCGTAGGGGAGTCAATCAGCCCCAGCATTTT.

The CDR3 coding sequence is TGTGCCAGCAGTTACTTTCGACAGGGATATGAGCAGTTCTTC. Protein: CASSYFRQGYEQFF. The chain carries TRBV6-2 or TRBV6-3 and TRBJ2-1, with 7 bases fitting TRBD1. V shed 1 base, J shed 8 bases, and the junction held 5 bases outside the gene matches. From germline, CDR1 is MNHEY and CDR2 SVGEGT. This CDR3 has 14 residues.

This clonotype has a handful of counts. The V call is TRBV7-9, the J call TRBJ2-1; D uncertain. The V and J ends lost 4 bases and 6 bases respectively, with 7 bases between them. The CDR3 runs 12 residues. Germline V CDR1 and CDR2: SEHNR, FQNEAQ (reference sequence). Here the CDR3 reads CASSSPVNEQFF. The CDR3, as DNA: TGTGCCAGCAGCTCTCCCGTCAATGAGCAGTTCTTC. Complete variable domain (other parts from reference TRBV7-9 and TRBJ2-1): DTGVSQNPRHKITKRGQNVTFRCDPISEHNRLYWYRQTLGQGPEFLTYFQNEAQLEKSRLLSDRFSAERPKGSFSTLEIQRTEQGDSAMYLCASSSPVNEQFFGPGTRLTVL.

The sample holds a few counts of this clonotype. V usage is TRBV5-6 and J usage is TRBJ2-2; unclear D gene. The CDR3 length is 16 residues. In germline, CDR1 is SGHDT, CDR2 YYEEEE. V was pared by 1 base and J by 0 bases, with 10 bases between. The CDR3 DNA reads TGTGCCAGCAGCTTGTTGAGGCTCTCGAACACCGGGGAGCTGTTTTTT. Translation gives CASSLLRLSNTGELFF.

Regarding this clonotype: An end of the junction does not agree with germline; a read error may underlie this. The CDR3 reads CACSSWPYREGSMNTEAFF. The CDR3 nucleotides are TGTGCCTGCAGTTCTTGGCCATACAGGGAGGGGAGCATGAACACTGAAGCTTTCTTT. The rearrangement joins TRBV3-1 to TRBJ1-1, with a tentative D call TRBD1 (6 bases). This CDR3 region has 19 residues. Germline values: CDR1 LGHDT, CDR2 YNNKEL (reference sequence).